The sequence of this T cell receptor (beta chain) was determined in a study of T cells after yellow fever vaccination. Study-wide background: Fractions low in cell number were prepared with SMART-Seq v4 Ultra Low Input. Findings of the study overall: Weaker, the secondary response had a peak occurring faster, on day 5 versus 15. The presence of abundant clonotypes contaminating from the bulk population was possible in FACS-sorted repertoires.

It was through 5'RACE template switching that TCR cDNA was made, with a universal primer site and UMIs added. One entry per CDR3 protein, called by TCRdb with MiXCR from the 5' RACE reads. The sample lists 450,000 to 550,000 distinct CDR3 sequences, 15% to 20% occurring once. A remark on this clonotype: Its target is unknown.

The source is a man aged 25 to 40 who received the YFV17D yellow fever vaccine. This material consisted of PBMCs, taken 15 days after the yellow fever booster vaccination.

CDR3 bases: TGTGCCAGCAGATCCCTTTACGAGCAGTACTTC. Translation: CASRSLYEQYF. The rearrangement uses TRBV3-1 and TRBJ2-7, with unresolved D. The germline gives CDR1 LGHDT, CDR2 YNNKEL (reference sequence). The V end was cut by 6 bases, the J end by 4 bases, with 7 bases between. CDR3 size: 11 residues.